A few counts support the clone carrying this T cell receptor beta chain. The antigen remains undetermined. V gave up 7 bases and J gave up 0 bases, with 9 bases separating them. CDR1 DFQATT and CDR2 SNEGSKA come from the germline V gene (reference sequence). This CDR3 spans 13 amino acids. The data originate from a study of T cells in Graves' hyperthyroidism and ophthalmopathy. Across the study: Peripheral blood was acquired at first diagnosis, ahead of any therapy whatsoever. The study, taken as a whole, reports: Researchers found most expanded thyroid clonotypes above 0.001 in blood as well.

TCR beta CDR3 regions were amplified from RNA transcripts. The study used the HTBI primer set for a first-round RT-PCR of the TCR CDR3. Each CDR3 protein gets one entry after TCRdb re-called the multiplex PCR reads with MiXCR. The sample holds 550,000 to 600,000 distinct CDR3 sequences, 16% seen once. The hyperthyroidism was newly diagnosed and had lasted under 2 months; the patients were aged 18 to 65. The sample consisted of blood. The chain recombines TRBV20-1 with TRBJ1-4; D is uncertain. The receptor comes from a woman under 30 with Graves' hyperthyroidism. CDR3 in DNA: TGCAGTGGCCTATCCCCAACTAATGAAAAACTGTTTTTT. Translation: CSGLSPTNEKLFF.